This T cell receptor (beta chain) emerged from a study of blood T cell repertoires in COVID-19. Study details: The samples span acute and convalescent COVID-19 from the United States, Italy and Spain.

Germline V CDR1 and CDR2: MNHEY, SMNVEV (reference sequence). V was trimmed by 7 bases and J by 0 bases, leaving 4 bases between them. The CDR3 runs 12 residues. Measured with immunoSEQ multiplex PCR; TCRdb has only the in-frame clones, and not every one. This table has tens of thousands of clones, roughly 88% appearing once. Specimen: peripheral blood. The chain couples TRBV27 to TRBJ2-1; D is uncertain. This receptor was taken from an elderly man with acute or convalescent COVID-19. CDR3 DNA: TGTGCCAGCACAGGCTCCTACAATGAGCAGTTCTTC. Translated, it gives CASTGSYNEQFF.